Sequencing of this T cell receptor (beta chain) was carried out in a study of T cells in Graves' hyperthyroidism and ophthalmopathy. The TCR beta CDR3 regions underwent amplification using RNA transcripts as the source. The TCR CDR3 first-round RT-PCR relied on the HTBI primer set. TCRdb re-called the multiplex PCR reads through MiXCR, storing one row per CDR3 protein. The data hold around 340,000 distinct CDR3 sequences, with around a sixth observed a single time. This clonotype has at least ten counts. Diagnosis of hyperthyroidism was new in patients aged 18 to 65, and its duration was under 2 months. The V and J ends lost 5 bases and 4 bases, in that order; junction bases with no gene match: 6. The CDR3 is made up of 14 amino acids. Germline assignment: CDR1 DFQATT and CDR2 SNEGSKA (reference sequence).

This chain uses TRBV20-1 with TRBJ2-5, with 11 bases fitting TRBD2. The sequence was obtained from a woman aged 45 to 65 with Graves' hyperthyroidism. Specimen: blood. DNA of the CDR3: TGCAGTGCTGCCGGGACTAGCGGATTAGAGACCCAGTACTTC. This codes for CSAAGTSGLETQYF.